These T cell receptor beta chains were read from a single sample in a study of T cells in Graves' hyperthyroidism and ophthalmopathy. TCRdb re-called the multiplex PCR reads through MiXCR, storing one row per CDR3 protein. This sample yields approximately 46,000 distinct CDR3 sequences, of which roughly 50% are seen a single time; approximately 30% belongs to the top ten. The sequencing input was peripheral blood or thyroid tissue (not recorded which). All receptors come from a woman aged 45-65 years with Graves' hyperthyroidism. Both conserved end residues are part of each CDR3. The order of the fields is clone size, V gene, J gene, D gene, CDR3 DNA, CDR3 protein. D genes are given only for firm matches. The size of a clone is reported for some rows only, either as once, few or many, or as a class for expanded clones.

>many|TRBV7-2|TRBJ2-3|TRBD2
TGTGCCAGCAGCCCGCGACTAGCTGATTACACAGATACGCAGTATTTT
CASSPRLADYTDTQYF
>.|TRBV10-2|TRBJ2-7|.
TGCGCCAGCGGACAGGGCAAGCGGGAGGCATCCCACGAGCAGTACTTC
CASGQGKREASHEQYF
>.|TRBV6-4|TRBJ2-7|TRBD2
TGTGCCAGCAGTGACCCGACTAGCGGGCACTCCTACGAGCAGTACTTC
CASSDPTSGHSYEQYF
>.|TRBV10-3|TRBJ1-6|TRBD1
TGTGCCATCAGTGCCCAGCGACAGGGCGGTAATTCACCCCTCCACTTT
CAISAQRQGGNSPLHF
>few|TRBV6-1|TRBJ2-5|TRBD2
TGTGCCAGCAGCGGACTAGCGGGCAATCAAGAGACCCAGTACTTC
CASSGLAGNQETQYF
>many|TRBV19|TRBJ1-5|TRBD1
TGTGCCAGTGGACAGGGACCCCAGCCCCAGCATTTT
CASGQGPQPQHF
>.|TRBV7-2|TRBJ2-5|TRBD2
TGTGCCAGCCAATCGACCGGACTAGCGCATCAAGAGACCCAGTACTTC
CASQSTGLAHQETQYF
>.|TRBV7-2|TRBJ1-2|.
TGTGCCAGCAGCCCTGGGATGGGGGGCTACACCTTC
CASSPGMGGYTF
>.|TRBV7-6|TRBJ2-7|.
TGTGCCAGCCGCCGGGAATCCTACGAGCAGTACTTC
CASRRESYEQYF
>few|TRBV20-1|TRBJ2-1|.
TGCAGAACTAGAAGCTCCTACAATGAGCAGTTCTTC
CRTRSSYNEQFF
>.|TRBV29-1|TRBJ2-5|.
TGCAGCGTTGAAGATAGCGTGAAACAAGAGGCCCAGTACTTC
CSVEDSVKQEAQYF
>few|TRBV27|TRBJ2-2|TRBD1
TGTGCCAGCAGTCCCTTGCGCGGGACAGGGTACCTCGGGGAGCTGTTTTTT
CASSPLRGTGYLGELFF
>few|TRBV4-1|TRBJ2-3|TRBD2
TGCGCCAGCAGCCAAGAGTCGGCGGGAGGGCCAACAGATACGCAGTATTTT
CASSQESAGGPTDTQYF
>many|TRBV12-3/TRBV12-4|TRBJ1-5|.
TGTGCCAGCACTGTACTAACGGGTGGAGGTTCTAATCAGCCCCAGCATTTT
CASTVLTGGGSNQPQHF
>.|TRBV20-1|TRBJ2-5|TRBD2
TGCAGTGCTAGAGATTGGACTAGCGCGAAAGAGACCCAGTACTTC
CSARDWTSAKETQYF
>few|TRBV28|TRBJ2-6|.
TGTGCCAGCAGTTTAGTTCTTACCTATGGGGCCAACGTCCTGACTTTC
CASSLVLTYGANVLTF
>many|TRBV12-3/TRBV12-4|TRBJ1-5|TRBD1
TGTGCCAGCAGCCCGACAGGGGTCGGACAGCCCCAGCATTTT
CASSPTGVGQPQHF
>many|TRBV19|TRBJ2-2|.
TGTGCCAGTAGTACCGAATTAGGCGCCGGGGAGCTGTTTTTT
CASSTELGAGELFF
>.|TRBV9|TRBJ2-3|.
TGTGCCAGCAGCCCACGAAGGGGAGGAGATACGCAGTATTTT
CASSPRRGGDTQYF
>.|TRBV29-1|TRBJ2-5|.
TGCAGCTTAGTAGCGGTGAAGACCCAGTACTTC
CSLVAVKTQYF
>.|TRBV2|TRBJ2-5|TRBD2
TGTGCCAGCGCCCGACTAGCGGGAGGAGCGAGGTGGGAGACCCAGTACTTC
CASARLAGGARWETQYF
>few|TRBV5-6|TRBJ1-2|TRBD1
TGTGCCAGCAGCTTGATACAGGGGGCGTTCACCTTC
CASSLIQGAFTF
>many|TRBV27|TRBJ1-5|.
TGTGCCAGCAGTTTAACGAGGGTTCAGCCCCAGCATTTT
CASSLTRVQPQHF
>medium-sized|TRBV29-1|TRBJ2-7|.
TGCAGCGTTGAAGGGGGATTCTCCTACGAGCAGTACTTC
CSVEGGFSYEQYF
>once|TRBV12-5|TRBJ2-7|TRBD2
TGTGCTAGTGGTTTGACTAGCGGGATCGAGCAGTACTTC
CASGLTSGIEQYF
>many|TRBV7-9|TRBJ1-4|.
TGTGCCAGCAGCGAACAGGAGGGGAGTGAAAAACTGTTTTTT
CASSEQEGSEKLFF
>many|TRBV18|TRBJ2-2|.
TGTGCCAGCTCACCACGCGTAGCGACGAACACCGGGGAGCTGTTTTTT
CASSPRVATNTGELFF
>.|TRBV7-2|TRBJ2-7|TRBD2
TGTGCCAGCAGCTTGGCCGGGACTAGCGACAATTTATTCTACGAGCAGTACTTC
CASSLAGTSDNLFYEQYF
>.|TRBV6-5|TRBJ1-1|.
TGTGCCAGCAGTTCTGAAGGGGCGATGAACACTGGAGCTTTCTTT
CASSSEGAMNTGAFF
>.|TRBV20-1|TRBJ2-7|TRBD2
TGCAGTGCTACGATAGCGGGAGTACTGGGCTACGAGCAGTACTTC
CSATIAGVLGYEQYF
>many|TRBV6-1|TRBJ1-3|.
TGTGCCAGCAGTGACTGGGTCGAGGCTGGAAACACCATATATTTT
CASSDWVEAGNTIYF
>.|TRBV7-9|TRBJ2-7|.
TGTGCCAGCAGCTTAGGCCAGTCCCCCTACGAGCAGTACTTC
CASSLGQSPYEQYF
>once|TRBV9|TRBJ1-3|TRBD1
TGTGCCAGCAGCTTAGGACAGGGGACTGGAAACACCATATATTTT
CASSLGQGTGNTIYF
>many|TRBV14|TRBJ2-3|TRBD2
TGTGCCAGCAGCCAAGGTAGCGGGGGTAGCACAGATACGCAGTATTTT
CASSQGSGGSTDTQYF
>few|TRBV20-1|TRBJ2-7|TRBD2
TGCAGTGCTAGTAAGGGGGGCGGGAGGCCTTACGAGCAGTACTTC
CSASKGGGRPYEQYF
>few|TRBV5-1|TRBJ2-5|.
TGCGCCAGCAGCGGGGCGGAGACCCAGTACTTC
CASSGAETQYF
>.|TRBV11-1|TRBJ1-2|TRBD1
TGTGCCAGCACCTCGTGGGGACAGGGCGTTAACTATGGCTACACCTTC
CASTSWGQGVNYGYTF
>many|TRBV3-1|TRBJ1-2|TRBD1
TGTGCCAGCAGCCATCCCCGGGACAGGGATGGCTACACCTTC
CASSHPRDRDGYTF
>.|TRBV28|TRBJ2-5|.
TGTGCCAGCAGTTTCTTAGCGGAAGAGACCCAGTACTTC
CASSFLAEETQYF
>.|TRBV30|TRBJ2-3|TRBD1
TGTGCCTGGACCGGGACAGGTAGCACAGATACGCAGTATTTT
CAWTGTGSTDTQYF
>many|TRBV5-4|TRBJ1-2|.
TGTGCCAGCAGCTTGGTGGGGGAACCCTATGGCTACACCTTC
CASSLVGEPYGYTF
>.|TRBV29-1|TRBJ2-2|TRBD1
TGCAGCGTGTCCGGGACAGGGGGCGGGAACACCGGGGAGCTGTTTTTT
CSVSGTGGGNTGELFF
>.|TRBV20-1|TRBJ2-5|.
TGCAGTTTTTGGGGCGAAGAGACCCAGTACTTC
CSFWGEETQYF
>.|TRBV2|TRBJ1-5|TRBD1
TGTGCCAGCAGCCGGGACAGGGGTGATCAGCCCCAGCATTTT
CASSRDRGDQPQHF
>.|TRBV19|TRBJ1-1|TRBD1
TGTGCCAGTAGTACGGGGACAGTGGCTTCCACTTACCCTGAAGCTTTCTTT
CASSTGTVASTYPEAFF
>once|TRBV2|TRBJ2-5|.
TGTGCCAGCAGTGAATTTGGGGATAGCCGAGGGCCCCAGTACTTC
CASSEFGDSRGPQYF
>few|TRBV2|TRBJ2-7|TRBD1
TGTGCCAGCTCTGGACAGGGGGACTCCTACGAGCAGTACTTC
CASSGQGDSYEQYF
>many|TRBV29-1|TRBJ2-3|.
TGCAGCGTTGAAGATTGGAGAGGGGAGACAGATACGCAGTATTTT
CSVEDWRGETDTQYF
>many|TRBV4-2|TRBJ1-1|TRBD1
TGTGCCAGCAGCCCCACCTGGACAGGGTCGAACACTGAAGCTTTCTTT
CASSPTWTGSNTEAFF
>many|TRBV4-1|TRBJ1-2|TRBD1
TGCGCCAGCAGCCTGGACAGGGGAATTAACTATGGCTACACCTTC
CASSLDRGINYGYTF
>.|TRBV15|TRBJ1-5|.
TGTGCCACCAGCAGAGTGAGTACAGCGGATAGCAATCAGCCCCAGCATTTT
CATSRVSTADSNQPQHF
>few|TRBV7-8|TRBJ2-5|TRBD2
TGTGCCAGCAGCTTGGTCGGACTAGCGGGAGGGCCGGAAGAGACCCAGTACTTC
CASSLVGLAGGPEETQYF
>.|TRBV5-1|TRBJ2-7|TRBD1
TGCGCCAGCAGGAACCGGACAGGGGCCAACTACGAGCAGTACTTC
CASRNRTGANYEQYF
>.|TRBV6-5|TRBJ1-5|.
TGTGCCAGCAGCCCCCCCGTTCAGCCCCAGCATTTT
CASSPPVQPQHF
>few|TRBV27|TRBJ1-2|.
TGTGCCAGCAGTTTGAAACCACTGACATTTAACTATGGCTACACCTTC
CASSLKPLTFNYGYTF
>many|TRBV11-3|TRBJ2-5|.
TGTGCCAGCAGAAACCGACCTCCAGAGACCCAGTACTTC
CASRNRPPETQYF
>many|TRBV20-1|TRBJ2-3|.
TGCAGTGCTAGAGTGCGTGGCACAGATACGCAGTATTTT
CSARVRGTDTQYF
>many|TRBV19|TRBJ1-2|.
TGTGCCAGTAGACGGGACGGAAACTATGGCTACACCTTC
CASRRDGNYGYTF
>.|TRBV15|TRBJ1-2|.
TGTGCCACCAGCAGAGGCGCCGGACCCCTAAACTATGGCTACACCTTC
CATSRGAGPLNYGYTF
>.|TRBV5-6|TRBJ2-3|TRBD2
TGTGCCAGCAGCTTGCGTGCGGGAGCAGATACGCAGTATTTT
CASSLRAGADTQYF